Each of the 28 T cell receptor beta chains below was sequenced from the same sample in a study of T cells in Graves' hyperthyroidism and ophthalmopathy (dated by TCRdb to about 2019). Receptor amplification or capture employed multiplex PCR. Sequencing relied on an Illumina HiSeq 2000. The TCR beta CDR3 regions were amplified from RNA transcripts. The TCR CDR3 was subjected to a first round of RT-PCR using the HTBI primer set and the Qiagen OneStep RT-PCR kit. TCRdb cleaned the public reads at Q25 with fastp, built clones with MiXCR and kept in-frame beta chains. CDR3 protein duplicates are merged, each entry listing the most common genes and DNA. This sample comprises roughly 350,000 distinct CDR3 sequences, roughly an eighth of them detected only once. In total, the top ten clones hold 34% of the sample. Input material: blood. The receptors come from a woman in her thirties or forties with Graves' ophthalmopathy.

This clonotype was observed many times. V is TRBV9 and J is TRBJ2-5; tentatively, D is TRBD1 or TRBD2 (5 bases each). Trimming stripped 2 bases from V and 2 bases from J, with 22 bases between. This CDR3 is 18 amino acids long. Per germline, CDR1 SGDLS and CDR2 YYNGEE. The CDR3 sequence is CASSVGLTPGTQQETQYF. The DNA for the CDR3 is TGTGCCAGCAGCGTCGGCCTGACCCCAGGGACCCAACAAGAGACCCAGTACTTC.

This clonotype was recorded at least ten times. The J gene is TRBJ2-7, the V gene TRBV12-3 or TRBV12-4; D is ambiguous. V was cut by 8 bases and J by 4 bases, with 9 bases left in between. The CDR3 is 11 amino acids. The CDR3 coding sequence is TGTGCCAGCGGGCGTTGGTACGAGCAGTACTTC. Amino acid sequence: CASGRWYEQYF.

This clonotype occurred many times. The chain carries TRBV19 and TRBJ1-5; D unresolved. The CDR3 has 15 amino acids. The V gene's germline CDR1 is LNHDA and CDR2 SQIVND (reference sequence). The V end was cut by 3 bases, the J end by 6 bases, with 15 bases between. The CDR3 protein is CASSIEVGRRQPQHF. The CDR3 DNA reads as TGTGCCAGTAGTATTGAGGTGGGGAGGCGTCAGCCCCAGCATTTT.

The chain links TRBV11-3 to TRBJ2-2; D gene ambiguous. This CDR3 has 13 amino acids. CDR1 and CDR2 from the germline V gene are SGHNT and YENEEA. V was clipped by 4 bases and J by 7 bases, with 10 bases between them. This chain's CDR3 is CASSSELGGELFF. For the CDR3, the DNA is TGTGCCAGCAGCTCCGAGCTGGGCGGGGAGCTGTTTTTT.

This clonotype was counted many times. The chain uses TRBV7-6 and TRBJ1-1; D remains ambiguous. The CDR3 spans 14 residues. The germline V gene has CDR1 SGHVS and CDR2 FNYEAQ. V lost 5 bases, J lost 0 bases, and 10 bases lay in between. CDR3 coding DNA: TGTGCCAGCAGCCCCCATACATTGAACACTGAAGCTTTCTTT. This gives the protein CASSPHTLNTEAFF.

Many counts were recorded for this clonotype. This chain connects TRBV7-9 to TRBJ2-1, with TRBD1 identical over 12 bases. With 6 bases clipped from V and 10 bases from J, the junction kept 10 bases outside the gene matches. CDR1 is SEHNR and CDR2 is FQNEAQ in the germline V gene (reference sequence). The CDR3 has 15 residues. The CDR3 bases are TGTGCCAGCAGAAAACCCGGGACAGGGGGCGGGGAGCAGTTCTTC. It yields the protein CASRKPGTGGGEQFF.

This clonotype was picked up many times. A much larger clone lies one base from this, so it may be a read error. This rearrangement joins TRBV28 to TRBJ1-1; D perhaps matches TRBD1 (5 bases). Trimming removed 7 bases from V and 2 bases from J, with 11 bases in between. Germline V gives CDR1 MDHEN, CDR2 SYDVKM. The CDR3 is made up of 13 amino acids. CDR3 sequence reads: CASMYRRNTEAFF. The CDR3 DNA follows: TGTGCCAGCATGTACAGGCGCAACACTGAAGCTTTCTTT.

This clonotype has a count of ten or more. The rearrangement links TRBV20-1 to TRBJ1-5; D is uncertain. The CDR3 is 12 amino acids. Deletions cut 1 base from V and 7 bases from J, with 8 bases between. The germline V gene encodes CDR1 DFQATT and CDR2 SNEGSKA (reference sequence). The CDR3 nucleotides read TGCAGTGCTAGAGTGGGGAGCCAGCCCCAGCATTTT. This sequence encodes CSARVGSQPQHF.

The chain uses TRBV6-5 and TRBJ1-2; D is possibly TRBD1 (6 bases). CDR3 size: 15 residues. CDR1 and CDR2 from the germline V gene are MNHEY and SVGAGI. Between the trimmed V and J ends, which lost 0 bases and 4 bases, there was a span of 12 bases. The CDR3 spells CASSYSRGNLYGYTF. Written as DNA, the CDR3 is TGTGCCAGCAGTTACTCAAGGGGGAATCTCTATGGCTACACCTTC.

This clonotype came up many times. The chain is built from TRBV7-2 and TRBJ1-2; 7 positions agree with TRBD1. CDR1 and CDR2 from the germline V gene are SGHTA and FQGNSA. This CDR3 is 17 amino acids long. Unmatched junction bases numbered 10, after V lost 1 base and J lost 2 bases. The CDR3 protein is CASSLEVGQNRNYGYTF. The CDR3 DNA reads TGTGCCAGCAGCTTAGAGGTGGGACAGAACAGAAACTATGGCTACACCTTC. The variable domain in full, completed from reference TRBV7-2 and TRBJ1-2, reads GAGVSQSPSNKVTEKGKDVELRCDPISGHTALYWYRQSLGQGLEFLIYFQGNSAPDKSGLPSDRFSAERTGGSVSTLTIQRTQQEDSAVYLCASSLEVGQNRNYGYTFGSGTRLTVV.

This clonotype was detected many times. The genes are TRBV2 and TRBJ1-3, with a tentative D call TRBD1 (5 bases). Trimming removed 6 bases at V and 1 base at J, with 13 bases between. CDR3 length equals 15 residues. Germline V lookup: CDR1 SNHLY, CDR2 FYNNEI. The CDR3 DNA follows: TGTGCCAGCAGGGACAACAGAGGATCTGGAAACACCATATATTTT. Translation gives CASRDNRGSGNTIYF. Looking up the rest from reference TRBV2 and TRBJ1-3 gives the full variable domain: EPEVTQTPSHQVTQMGQEVILRCVPISNHLYFYWYRQILGQKVEFLVSFYNNEISEKSEIFDDQFSVERPDGSNFTLKIRSTKLEDSAMYFCASRDNRGSGNTIYFGEGSWLTVV.

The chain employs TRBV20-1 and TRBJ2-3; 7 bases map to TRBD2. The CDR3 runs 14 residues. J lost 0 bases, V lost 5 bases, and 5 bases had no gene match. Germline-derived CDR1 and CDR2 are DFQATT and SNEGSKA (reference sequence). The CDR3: CSALLAASTDTQYF. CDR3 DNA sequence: TGCAGTGCTCTTCTAGCGGCCAGCACAGATACGCAGTATTTT.

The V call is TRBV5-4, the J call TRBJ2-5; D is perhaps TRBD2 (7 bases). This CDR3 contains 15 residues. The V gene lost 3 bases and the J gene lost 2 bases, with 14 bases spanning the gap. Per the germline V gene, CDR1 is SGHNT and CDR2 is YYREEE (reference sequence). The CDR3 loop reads CASSSGRGTQETQYF. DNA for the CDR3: TGTGCCAGCAGCTCGGGGCGGGGGACACAAGAGACCCAGTACTTC.

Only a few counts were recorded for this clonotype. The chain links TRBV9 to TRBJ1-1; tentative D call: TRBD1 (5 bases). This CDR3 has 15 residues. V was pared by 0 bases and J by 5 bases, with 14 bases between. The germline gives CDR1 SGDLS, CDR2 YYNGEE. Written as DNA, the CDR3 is TGTGCCAGCAGCGTAGCTAAGGCAGGGCGTACTGAAGCTTTCTTT. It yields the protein CASSVAKAGRTEAFF.

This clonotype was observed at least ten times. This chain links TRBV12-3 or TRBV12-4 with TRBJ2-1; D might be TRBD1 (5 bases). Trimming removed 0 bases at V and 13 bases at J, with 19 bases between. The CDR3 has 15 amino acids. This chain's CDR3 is CASSLAGPFHTAQFF. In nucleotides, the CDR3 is TGTGCCAGCAGTTTAGCGGGGCCGTTCCACACGGCCCAGTTCTTC.

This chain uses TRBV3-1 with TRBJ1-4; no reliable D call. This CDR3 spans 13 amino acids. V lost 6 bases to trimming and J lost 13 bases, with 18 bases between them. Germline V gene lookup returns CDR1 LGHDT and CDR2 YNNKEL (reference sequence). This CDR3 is CASRTTGRKLLFF. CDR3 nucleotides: TGTGCCAGCAGGACGACGGGAAGAAAATTACTGTTTTTT.

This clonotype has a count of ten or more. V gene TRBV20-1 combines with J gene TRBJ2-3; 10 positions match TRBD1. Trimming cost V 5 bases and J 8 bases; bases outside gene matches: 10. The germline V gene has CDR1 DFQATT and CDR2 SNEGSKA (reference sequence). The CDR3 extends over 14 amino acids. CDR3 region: CSADRDRGWVTQYF. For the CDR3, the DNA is TGCAGTGCTGACCGGGACAGGGGATGGGTTACGCAGTATTTT.

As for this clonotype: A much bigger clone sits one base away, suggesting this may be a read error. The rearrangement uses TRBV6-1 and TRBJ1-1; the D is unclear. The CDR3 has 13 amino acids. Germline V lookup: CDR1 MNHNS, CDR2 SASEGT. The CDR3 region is CVSRKTPNTEAFF. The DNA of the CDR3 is TGTGTCAGCAGGAAGACACCGAACACTGAAGCTTTCTTT.

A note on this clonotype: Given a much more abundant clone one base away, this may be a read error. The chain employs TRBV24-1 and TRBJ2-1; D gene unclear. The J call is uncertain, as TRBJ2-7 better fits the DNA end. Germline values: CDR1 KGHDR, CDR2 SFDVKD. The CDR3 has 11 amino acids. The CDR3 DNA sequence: TGTGCCACCAGTGAGTACAATGAGCAGTACTTC. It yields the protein CATSEYNEQYF.

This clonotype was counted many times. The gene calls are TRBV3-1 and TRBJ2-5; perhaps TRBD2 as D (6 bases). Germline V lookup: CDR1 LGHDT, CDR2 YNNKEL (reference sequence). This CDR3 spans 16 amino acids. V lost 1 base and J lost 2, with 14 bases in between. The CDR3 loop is CASSQGNGGDQETQYF. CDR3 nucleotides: TGTGCCAGCAGCCAAGGAAACGGAGGGGATCAAGAGACCCAGTACTTC.

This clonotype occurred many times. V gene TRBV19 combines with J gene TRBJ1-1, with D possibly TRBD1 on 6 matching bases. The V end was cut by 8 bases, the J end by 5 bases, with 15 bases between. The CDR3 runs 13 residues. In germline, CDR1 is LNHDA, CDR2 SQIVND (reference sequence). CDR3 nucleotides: TGTGCCAGTTCGGACAGTCTAGTAACTGAAGCTTTCTTT. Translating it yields CASSDSLVTEAFF.

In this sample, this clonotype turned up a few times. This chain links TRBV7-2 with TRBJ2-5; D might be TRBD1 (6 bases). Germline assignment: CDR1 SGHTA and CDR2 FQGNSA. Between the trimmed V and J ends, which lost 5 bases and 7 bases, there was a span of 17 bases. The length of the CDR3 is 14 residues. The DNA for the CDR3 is TGTGCCAGCAGCCAACCGGACAGACGTAGGACCCAGTACTTC. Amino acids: CASSQPDRRRTQYF.

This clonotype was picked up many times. The CDR3 DNA sequence: TGTGCCAGCATACGGGGGCGGGACACCGGGGAGCTGTTTTTT. Its translation: CASIRGRDTGELFF. The chain links TRBV2 to TRBJ2-2; D tentatively fits TRBD1 or TRBD2 (6 bases each). Germline V CDR1 and CDR2: SNHLY, FYNNEI. The CDR3 has 14 residues. The V end lost 7 bases, the J end lost 3 bases, and 12 bases lay between the germline ends.

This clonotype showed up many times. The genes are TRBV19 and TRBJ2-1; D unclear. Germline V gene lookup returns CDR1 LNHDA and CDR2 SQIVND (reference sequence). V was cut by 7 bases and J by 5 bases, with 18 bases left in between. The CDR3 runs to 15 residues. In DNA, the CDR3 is TGTGCCAGTAACCCAGGAAGGGCTTACCACAATGAGCAGTTCTTC. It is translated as CASNPGRAYHNEQFF. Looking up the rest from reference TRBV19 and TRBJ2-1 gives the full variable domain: DGGITQSPKYLFRKEGQNVTLSCEQNLNHDAMYWYRQDPGQGLRLIYYSQIVNDFQKGDIAEGYSVSREKKESFPLTVTSAQKNPTAFYLCASNPGRAYHNEQFFGPGTRLTVL.

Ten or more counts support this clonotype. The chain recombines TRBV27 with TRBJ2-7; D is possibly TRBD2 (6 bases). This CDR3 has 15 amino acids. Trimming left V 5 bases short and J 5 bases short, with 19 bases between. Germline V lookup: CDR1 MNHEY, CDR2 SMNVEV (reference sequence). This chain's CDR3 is CASSPFGLALNEQYF. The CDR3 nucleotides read TGTGCCAGCAGTCCGTTCGGGCTAGCGCTCAACGAGCAGTACTTC.

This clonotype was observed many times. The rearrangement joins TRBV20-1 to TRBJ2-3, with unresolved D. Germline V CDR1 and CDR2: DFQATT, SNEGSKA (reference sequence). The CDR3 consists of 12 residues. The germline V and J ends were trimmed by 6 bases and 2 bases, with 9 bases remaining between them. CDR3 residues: CSATTNTDTQYF. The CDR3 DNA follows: TGCAGTGCCACCACCAACACAGATACGCAGTATTTT.

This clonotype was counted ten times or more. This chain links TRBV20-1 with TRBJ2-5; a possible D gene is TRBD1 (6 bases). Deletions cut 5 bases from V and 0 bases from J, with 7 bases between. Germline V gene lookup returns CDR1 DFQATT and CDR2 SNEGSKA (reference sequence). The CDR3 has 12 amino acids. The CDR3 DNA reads TGCAGTGCTCAGGGGTACCAAGAGACCCAGTACTTC. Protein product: CSAQGYQETQYF.

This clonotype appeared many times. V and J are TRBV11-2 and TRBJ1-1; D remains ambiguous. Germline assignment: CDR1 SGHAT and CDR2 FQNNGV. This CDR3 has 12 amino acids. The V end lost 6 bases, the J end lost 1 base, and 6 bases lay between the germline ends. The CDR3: CASSRQNTEAFF. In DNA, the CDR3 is TGTGCCAGCAGTCGACAGAACACTGAAGCTTTCTTT.